This T cell receptor (beta chain) stems from a study of cytomegalovirus exposure and HLA in healthy donors. The overall study: Earlier sequencing of 150 million to 200 million T cells yielded roughly 100 million unique TCR beta sequences.

The J segment lost 6 bases and the V segment lost 6 bases, leaving 14 bases of the junction unmatched. Looked up from germline, CDR1 is WSHSY and CDR2 is SAAADI. The CDR3 runs 15 residues. At sampling all donors were nominally healthy, likely with unrecorded immune exposures. In the PCR, 60 Vbeta and 13 Jbeta primers were used. The data were produced by immunoSEQ multiplex PCR, yet TCRdb's version contains in-frame clones alone and is incomplete. The data show some 180,000 clones, about 77% seen once. This clone was detected only once. As yet, its antigen is unknown. Study-level points and caveats: Sequencing had likely introduced a cluster of highly shared sequence variants as an artifact.

Sequenced input: PBMCs. This TCR was recovered from a female donor in good health and CMV-seronegative. V and J are TRBV10-2 and TRBJ2-7; 7 nucleotides agree with TRBD1. The CDR3 loop reads CASRQGTTFLGEQYF. CDR3 nucleotide sequence: TGCGCCAGCAGACAGGGGACCACCTTCCTAGGCGAGCAGTACTTC.